The 14 T cell receptor beta chains below were found in one sample sequenced in a study of blood T cells in healthy people across ages. Together with a sample-barcoded 5' primer, a J-beta primer mix was included in a second PCR lasting roughly 6 to 12 cycles. TCRdb re-analysed the 5' RACE reads in MiXCR, keeping a single row per CDR3 protein. The repertoire holds more than 1,400,000 distinct CDR3 sequences, approximately 42% seen once, with roughly 7.7% in the top ten. Sequencing was done on a sample of blood. The receptors stem from a woman younger than 30 in good health.

This clonotype has only a few counts. The genes are TRBV14 and TRBJ2-1; D is uncertain. CDR1 SGHDN and CDR2 FVKESK come from the germline V gene. CDR3 length equals 18 residues. Trimming left V 3 bases short and J 0 bases short, with 18 bases between. The CDR3 DNA sequence: TGTGCCAGCAGCCAGGATGTAGGACGAGGTTTCTCCTACAATGAGCAGTTCTTC. This encodes CASSQDVGRGFSYNEQFF.

This clonotype was seen a handful of times. The chain has TRBV27 and TRBJ1-1; D ambiguous. The length of the CDR3 is 13 residues. Germline V gene data show CDR1 as MNHEY and CDR2 as SMNVEV (reference sequence). The V end was cut by 5 bases, the J end by 4 bases, with 11 bases between. CDR3 nucleotide sequence: TGTGCCAGCAGTCCTCGACCGAGCACTGAAGCTTTCTTT. This sequence encodes CASSPRPSTEAFF.

This clonotype was recorded a few times. The rearrangement links TRBV6-1 to TRBJ2-1; D not resolved. Germline CDR1 reads MNHNS; CDR2 reads SASEGT. Trimming stripped 3 bases from V and 10 bases from J, with 7 bases between. This CDR3 has 11 amino acids. The CDR3 loop reads CASSEGWEQFF. The CDR3 coding sequence is TGTGCCAGCAGTGAGGGTTGGGAGCAGTTCTTC.

The chain links TRBV5-1 to TRBJ2-1; D perhaps matches TRBD1 (6 bases). Germline values: CDR1 SGHRS, CDR2 YFSETQ. V gave up 4 bases and J gave up 5 bases, with 13 bases separating them. The CDR3 runs 14 residues. The DNA of the CDR3 is TGCGCCAGCAGCCCCGCCGGACAGCACAATGAGCAGTTCTTC. It is translated as CASSPAGQHNEQFF.

The gene calls are TRBV7-2 and TRBJ2-5, with D perhaps matching TRBD2 (6 bases). The assigned J gene may be wrong: the sequence end matches TRBJ2-7 better. The CDR3 consists of 15 residues. Germline values: CDR1 SGHTA, CDR2 FQGNSA. The CDR3 bases are TGTGCCAGCAGCTTAGCCCCGGAGGGTAGAGTCGAGCAGTACTTC. It specifies CASSLAPEGRVEQYF.

The chain has TRBV29-1 and TRBJ1-5, with 7 bases identical to TRBD1. J gave up 5 bases and V 6 bases, and 7 bases lay outside the gene matches. CDR3 length: 13 residues. Germline V gene sequence: CDR1 SQVTM, CDR2 ANQGSEA. CDR3 sequence (DNA): TGCAGCGTAGGACAGGCTTTGGATCAGCCCCAGCATTTT. It codes for CSVGQALDQPQHF.

The table lists this clonotype with a few counts. The chain carries TRBV10-3 and TRBJ2-3; TRBD2 might be the D (6 bases). From germline, CDR1 is ENHRY and CDR2 SYGVKD. Between the trimmed V and J ends, which lost 0 bases and 4 bases, there was a span of 11 bases. The CDR3 covers 15 residues. The CDR3 region is CAISESAGTADTQYF. In DNA form, the CDR3 reads TGTGCCATCAGTGAGTCCGCGGGGACTGCAGATACGCAGTATTTT.

This clonotype has just a few counts. The chain uses TRBV20-1 and TRBJ1-2; TRBD1 matches 9 bases. With 5 bases clipped from V and 8 bases from J, the junction kept 6 bases outside the gene matches. Per germline, CDR1 DFQATT and CDR2 SNEGSKA (reference sequence). The length of the CDR3 is 12 residues. The CDR3 loop reads CSAEDRGGGYTF. The CDR3 DNA sequence: TGCAGTGCTGAAGACAGGGGGGGCGGCTACACCTTC.

This clonotype has just a few counts. V and J are TRBV7-2 and TRBJ2-4; 9 bases agree with TRBD2. The CDR3 is made up of 16 amino acids. CDR1 and CDR2 (germline): SGHTA, FQGNSA. Germline trimming cut 1 base from V and 4 bases from J; bases unmatched to any gene: 5. CDR3 DNA: TGTGCCAGCAGCTTAGGAGTAGCGGGGGTGAAAAACATTCAGTACTTC. Protein: CASSLGVAGVKNIQYF.

This clonotype was detected ten times or more. The chain joins TRBV5-5 to TRBJ2-1; TRBD2 aligns across 8 bases. V lost 5 bases and J lost 6; bases outside the gene matches: 7. Looked up from germline, CDR1 is SGHKS and CDR2 is YYEKEE (reference sequence). The CDR3 loop spans 14 amino acids. The CDR3 loop is CASSLPGGLNEQFF. CDR3 in DNA: TGTGCCAGCAGTTTACCGGGGGGGCTCAATGAGCAGTTCTTC.

The J gene is TRBJ2-5, the V gene TRBV3-1; D is perhaps TRBD2 (6 bases). V was pared by 0 bases and J by 5 bases, with 13 bases between. This CDR3 has 15 amino acids. The germline CDR1 and CDR2 sequences are LGHDT and YNNKEL (reference sequence). CDR3 region: CASSQDWGRRETQYF. Here the CDR3 DNA reads TGTGCCAGCAGCCAAGATTGGGGGAGGAGGGAGACCCAGTACTTC.

This clonotype was observed a handful of times. The chain links TRBV6-1 to TRBJ2-5; D assignment may be TRBD1 or TRBD2 (5 bases each). Germline-derived CDR1 and CDR2 are MNHNS and SASEGT. This CDR3 region has 15 residues. Trimming shortened V by 2 bases and J by 0 bases, and 10 bases separated the two germline ends. CDR3 region: CASSETGTYQETQYF. The DNA of the CDR3 is TGTGCCAGCAGTGAAACGGGGACCTACCAAGAGACCCAGTACTTC.

The chain uses TRBV9 and TRBJ2-5; tentative D call: TRBD1 (5 bases). The ends were cut back, 2 bases at V and 1 base at J, with 9 bases in the middle. CDR1 and CDR2 (germline): SGDLS, YYNGEE. CDR3 length: 14 amino acids. CDR3 protein: CASSVSTVQETQYF. In DNA, the CDR3 is TGTGCCAGCAGCGTGTCGACAGTCCAAGAGACCCAGTACTTC.

The chain recombines TRBV7-6 with TRBJ2-3; D perhaps matches TRBD1 (5 bases). CDR1 SGHVS and CDR2 FNYEAQ come from the germline V gene. CDR3 size: 15 residues. Between the trimmed V and J ends, which lost 5 bases and 0 bases, there was a span of 12 bases. This chain's CDR3 is CASSKTGSSTDTQYF. CDR3 nucleotide sequence: TGTGCCAGCAGCAAAACAGGCTCTAGCACAGATACGCAGTATTTT.